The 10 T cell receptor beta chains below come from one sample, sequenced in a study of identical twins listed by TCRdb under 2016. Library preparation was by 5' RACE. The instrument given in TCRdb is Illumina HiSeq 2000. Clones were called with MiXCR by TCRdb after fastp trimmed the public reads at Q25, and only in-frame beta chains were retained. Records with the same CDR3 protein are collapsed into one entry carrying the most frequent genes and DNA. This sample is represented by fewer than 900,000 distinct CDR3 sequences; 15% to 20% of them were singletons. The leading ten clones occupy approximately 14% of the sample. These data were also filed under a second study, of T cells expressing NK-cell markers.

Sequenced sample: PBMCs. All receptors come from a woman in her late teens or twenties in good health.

The CDR3 sequence: CAWCAGQFF. The CDR3 DNA reads TGTGCCTGGTGCGCGGGTCAGTTCTTC. V usage is TRBV30 and J usage is TRBJ2-1; D perhaps matches TRBD2 (5 bases). Germline assignment: CDR1 GTSNPN and CDR2 SVGIG (reference sequence). Trimming left V 5 bases short and J 13 bases short, with 9 bases between. The CDR3 is 9 amino acids. Complete variable domain (other parts from reference TRBV30 and TRBJ2-1): SQTIHQWPATLVQPVGSPLSLECTVEGTSNPNLYWYRQAAGRGLQLLFYSVGIGQISSEVPQNLSASRPQDRQFILSSKKLLLSDSGFYLCAWCAGQFFGPGTRLTVL.

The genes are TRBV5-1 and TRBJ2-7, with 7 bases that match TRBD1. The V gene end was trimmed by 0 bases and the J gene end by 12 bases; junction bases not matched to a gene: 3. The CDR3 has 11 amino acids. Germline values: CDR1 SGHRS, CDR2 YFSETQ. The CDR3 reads CASSLGQGVYF. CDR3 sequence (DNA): TGCGCCAGCAGCTTGGGACAGGGAGTGTACTTC.

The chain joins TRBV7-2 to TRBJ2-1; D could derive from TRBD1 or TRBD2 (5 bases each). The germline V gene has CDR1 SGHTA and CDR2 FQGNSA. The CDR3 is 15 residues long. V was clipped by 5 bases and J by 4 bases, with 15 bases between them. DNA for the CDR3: TGTGCCAGCAGCCCCCGGGACCCCCGATACAATGAGCAGTTCTTC. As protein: CASSPRDPRYNEQFF.

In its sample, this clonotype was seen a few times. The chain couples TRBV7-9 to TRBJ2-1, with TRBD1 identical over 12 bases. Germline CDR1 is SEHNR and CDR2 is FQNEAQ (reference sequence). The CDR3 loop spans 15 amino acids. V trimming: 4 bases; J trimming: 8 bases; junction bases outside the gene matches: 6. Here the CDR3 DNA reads TGTGCCAGCAGCTCAGGGGACAGGGGGCCGTATGAGCAGTTCTTC. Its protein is CASSSGDRGPYEQFF.

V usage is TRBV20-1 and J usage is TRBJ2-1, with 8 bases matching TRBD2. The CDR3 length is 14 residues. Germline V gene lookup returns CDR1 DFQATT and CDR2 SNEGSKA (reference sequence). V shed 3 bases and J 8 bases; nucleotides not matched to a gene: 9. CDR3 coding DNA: TGCAGTGCTAGTTTTCCGGGAGGGCCCTATGAGCAGTTCTTC. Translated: CSASFPGGPYEQFF.

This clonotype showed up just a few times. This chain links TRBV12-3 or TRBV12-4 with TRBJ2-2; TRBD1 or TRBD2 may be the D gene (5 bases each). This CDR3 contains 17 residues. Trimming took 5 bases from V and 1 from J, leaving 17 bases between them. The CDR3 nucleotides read TGTGCCAGCAGTCCTGGACTGGGGCTAAAGAACACCGGGGAGCTGTTTTTT. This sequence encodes CASSPGLGLKNTGELFF.

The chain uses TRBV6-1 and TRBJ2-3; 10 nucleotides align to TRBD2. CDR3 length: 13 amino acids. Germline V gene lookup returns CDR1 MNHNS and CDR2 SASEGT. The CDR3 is CVQAGGGVCSQYF. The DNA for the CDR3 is TGTGTTCAAGCGGGGGGGGGCGTTTGTTCGCAGTATTTT.

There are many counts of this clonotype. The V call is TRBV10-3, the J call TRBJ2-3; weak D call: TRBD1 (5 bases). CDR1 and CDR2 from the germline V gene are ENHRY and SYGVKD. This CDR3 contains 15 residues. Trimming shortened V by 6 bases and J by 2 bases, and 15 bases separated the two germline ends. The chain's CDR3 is CAIRAIHRYTDTQYF. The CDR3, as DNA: TGTGCCATCAGGGCAATCCACAGGTACACAGATACGCAGTATTTT.

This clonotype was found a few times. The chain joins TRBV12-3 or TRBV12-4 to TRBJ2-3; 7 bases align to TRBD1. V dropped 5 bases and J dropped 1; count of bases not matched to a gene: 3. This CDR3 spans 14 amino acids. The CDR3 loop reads CASSKGQGTDTQYF. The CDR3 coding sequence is TGTGCCAGCAGTAAAGGACAGGGCACAGATACGCAGTATTTT.

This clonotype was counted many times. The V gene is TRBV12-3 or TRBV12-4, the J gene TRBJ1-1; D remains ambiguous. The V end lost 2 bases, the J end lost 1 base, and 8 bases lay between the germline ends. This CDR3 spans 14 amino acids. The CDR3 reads CASSLSAKNTEAFF. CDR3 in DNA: TGTGCCAGCAGTTTATCGGCGAAGAACACTGAAGCTTTCTTT.